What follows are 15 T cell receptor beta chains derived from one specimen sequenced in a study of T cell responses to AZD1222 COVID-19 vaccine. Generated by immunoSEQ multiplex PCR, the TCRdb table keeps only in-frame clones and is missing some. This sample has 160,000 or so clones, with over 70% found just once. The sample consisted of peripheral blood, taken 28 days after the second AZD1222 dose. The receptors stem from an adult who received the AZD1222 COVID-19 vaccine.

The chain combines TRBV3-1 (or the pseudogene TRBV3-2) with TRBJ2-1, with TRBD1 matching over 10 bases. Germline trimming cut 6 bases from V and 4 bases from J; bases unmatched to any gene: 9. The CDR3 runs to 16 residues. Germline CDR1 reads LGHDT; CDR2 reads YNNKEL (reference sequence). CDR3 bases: TGTGCCAGCAGTCCTACCGGGACAGGGGTGTACAATGAGCAGTTCTTC. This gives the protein CASSPTGTGVYNEQFF.

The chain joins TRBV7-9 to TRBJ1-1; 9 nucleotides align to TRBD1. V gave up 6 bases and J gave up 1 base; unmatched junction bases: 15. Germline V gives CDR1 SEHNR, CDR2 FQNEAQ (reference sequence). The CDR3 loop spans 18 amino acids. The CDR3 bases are TGTGCCAGCAGACCAATCTGGGACAGGGTGGATGGGAACACTGAAGCTTTCTTT. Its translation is CASRPIWDRVDGNTEAFF.

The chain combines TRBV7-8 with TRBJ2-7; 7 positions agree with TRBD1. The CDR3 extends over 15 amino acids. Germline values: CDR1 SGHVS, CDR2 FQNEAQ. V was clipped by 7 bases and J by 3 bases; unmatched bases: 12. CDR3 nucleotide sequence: TGTGCCAGCATCACCCGGGACAGAGGTCACTACGAGCAGTACTTC. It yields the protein CASITRDRGHYEQYF.

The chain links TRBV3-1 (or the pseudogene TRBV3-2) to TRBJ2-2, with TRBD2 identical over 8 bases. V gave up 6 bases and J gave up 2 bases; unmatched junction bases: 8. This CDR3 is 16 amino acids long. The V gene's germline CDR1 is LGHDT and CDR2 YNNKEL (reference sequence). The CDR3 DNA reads TGTGCCAGCAGTCATAGACTAGCGAGTAACACCGGGGAGCTGTTTTTT. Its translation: CASSHRLASNTGELFF.

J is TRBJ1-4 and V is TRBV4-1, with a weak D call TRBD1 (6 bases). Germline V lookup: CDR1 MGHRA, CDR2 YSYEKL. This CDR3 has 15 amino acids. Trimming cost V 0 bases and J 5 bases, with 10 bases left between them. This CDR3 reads CASSQEGGRNEKLFF. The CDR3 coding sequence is TGCGCCAGCAGCCAAGAAGGGGGACGAAATGAAAAACTGTTTTTT.

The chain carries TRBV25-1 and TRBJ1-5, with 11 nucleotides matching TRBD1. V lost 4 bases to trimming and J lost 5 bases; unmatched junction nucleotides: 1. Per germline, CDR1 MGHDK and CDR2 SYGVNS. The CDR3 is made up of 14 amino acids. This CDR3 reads CASSGTGGYQPQHF. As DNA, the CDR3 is TGTGCCAGCAGTGGGACAGGGGGCTATCAGCCCCAGCATTTT.

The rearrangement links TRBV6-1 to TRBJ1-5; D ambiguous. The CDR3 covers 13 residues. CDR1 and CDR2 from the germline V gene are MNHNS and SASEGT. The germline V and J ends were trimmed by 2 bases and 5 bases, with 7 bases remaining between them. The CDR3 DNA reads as TGTGCCAGCAGTGAACGGGAAGATCAGCCCCAGCATTTT. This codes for CASSEREDQPQHF.

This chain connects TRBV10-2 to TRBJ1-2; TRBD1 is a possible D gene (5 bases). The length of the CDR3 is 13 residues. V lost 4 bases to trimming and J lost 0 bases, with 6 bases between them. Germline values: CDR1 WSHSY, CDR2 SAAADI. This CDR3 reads CASSGQTNYGYTF. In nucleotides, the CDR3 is TGCGCCAGCAGTGGACAGACTAACTATGGCTACACCTTC.

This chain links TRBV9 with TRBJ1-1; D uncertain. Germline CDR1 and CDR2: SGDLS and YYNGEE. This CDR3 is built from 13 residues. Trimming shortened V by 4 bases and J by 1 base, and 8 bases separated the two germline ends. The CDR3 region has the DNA TGTGCCAGCAGCCCCGCGGGGAACACTGAAGCTTTCTTT. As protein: CASSPAGNTEAFF.

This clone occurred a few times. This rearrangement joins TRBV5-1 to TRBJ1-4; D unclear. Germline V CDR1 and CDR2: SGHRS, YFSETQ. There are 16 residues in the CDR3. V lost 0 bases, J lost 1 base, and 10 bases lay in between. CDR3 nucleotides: TGCGCCAGCAGCTTGGACACCGCAGGAACTAATGAAAAACTGTTTTTT. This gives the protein CASSLDTAGTNEKLFF.

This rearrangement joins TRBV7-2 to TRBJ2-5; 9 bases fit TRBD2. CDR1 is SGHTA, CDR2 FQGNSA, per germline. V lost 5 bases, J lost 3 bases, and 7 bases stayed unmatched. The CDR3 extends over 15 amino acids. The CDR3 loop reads CASSLTGTSKETQYF. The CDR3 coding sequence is TGTGCCAGCAGCCTGACCGGGACTAGCAAAGAGACCCAGTACTTC.

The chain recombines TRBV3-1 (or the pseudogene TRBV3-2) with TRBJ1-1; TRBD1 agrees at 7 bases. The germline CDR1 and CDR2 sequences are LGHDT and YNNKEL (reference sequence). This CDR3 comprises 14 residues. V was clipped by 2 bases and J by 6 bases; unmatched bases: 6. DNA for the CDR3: TGTGCCAGCAGCCAAATACAGGGGATCGCTGAAGCTTTCTTT. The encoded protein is CASSQIQGIAEAFF.

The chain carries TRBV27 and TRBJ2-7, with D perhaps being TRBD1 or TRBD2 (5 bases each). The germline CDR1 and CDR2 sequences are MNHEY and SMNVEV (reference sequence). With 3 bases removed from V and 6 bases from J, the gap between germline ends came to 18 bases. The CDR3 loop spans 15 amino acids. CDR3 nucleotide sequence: TGTGCCAGCAGTTTTTCCCCGGGGCCGCCACCCGAGCAGTACTTC. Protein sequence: CASSFSPGPPPEQYF.

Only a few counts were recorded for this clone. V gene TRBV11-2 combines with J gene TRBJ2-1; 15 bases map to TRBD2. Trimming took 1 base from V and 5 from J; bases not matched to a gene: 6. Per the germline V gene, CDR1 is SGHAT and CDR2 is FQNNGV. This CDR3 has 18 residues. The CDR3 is CASSLGTSGRAKHNEQFF. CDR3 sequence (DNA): TGTGCCAGCAGCTTAGGGACTAGCGGGAGGGCCAAACACAATGAGCAGTTCTTC.

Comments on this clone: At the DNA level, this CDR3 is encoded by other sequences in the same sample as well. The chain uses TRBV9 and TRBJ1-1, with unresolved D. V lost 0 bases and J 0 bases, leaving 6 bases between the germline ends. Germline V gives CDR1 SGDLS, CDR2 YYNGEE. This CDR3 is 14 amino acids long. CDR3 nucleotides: TGTGCCAGCAGCGTAGCCGGCATGAACACTGAAGCTTTCTTT. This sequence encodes CASSVAGMNTEAFF.